Each of the 20 T cell receptor beta chains below was sequenced from the same sample in a study of shared clonotypes between healthy human individuals. TCRdb's table, derived via immunoSEQ multiplex PCR, lists solely in-frame clones and lacks some. The sample lists roughly 330,000 clones, approximately 79% occurring once. The sequencing input was memory CD4+ T cells sorted from blood. Documented subset: CD45RA-negative fraction. The source of these receptors is a man aged 30 to 45 in good health.

This clone was found many times. This rearrangement joins TRBV29-1 to TRBJ2-3; 8 nucleotides match TRBD1. Germline trimming cut 6 bases from V and 0 bases from J; bases unmatched to any gene: 5. The CDR3 runs to 14 residues. Per germline, CDR1 SQVTM and CDR2 ANQGSEA. The CDR3 bases are TGCAGCGTGGTCGGACAGGGAAGCACAGATACGCAGTATTTT. Residues: CSVVGQGSTDTQYF.

The chain carries TRBV19 and TRBJ2-7; TRBD2 aligns across 8 bases. Germline CDR1 and CDR2: LNHDA and SQIVND (reference sequence). This CDR3 has 21 residues. Trimming removed 3 bases from V and 3 bases from J; junction bases left unmatched: 25. The chain's CDR3 is CASSIRHLLADKPISDYEQYF. DNA of the CDR3: TGTGCCAGTAGTATCCGGCACCTACTAGCGGACAAGCCTATCTCCGACTACGAGCAGTACTTC.

This sequence joins TRBV14 and TRBJ2-1; 10 bases are shared with TRBD2. Looked up from germline, CDR1 is SGHDN and CDR2 is FVKESK. V lost 2 bases and J lost 12; bases outside the gene matches: 19. This CDR3 is 18 amino acids long. CDR3 DNA: TGTGCCAGCAGCCAAACCCTATTTAGCGCCCTTCGGACTAGCGGGCAGTTCTTC. Translating gives CASSQTLFSALRTSGQFF.

The chain has TRBV5-8 and TRBJ2-7; no firm D call. The CDR3 length is 16 residues. Trimming took 1 base from V and 1 from J, leaving 15 bases between them. Germline lookup yields CDR1 SGHTS and CDR2 YDEGEE. CDR3 sequence reads: CASSLTLARGSYEQYF. CDR3 coding DNA: TGTGCCAGCAGCTTGACTTTGGCACGAGGATCCTACGAGCAGTACTTC.

Here the CDR3 reads CASSLGLSGLQNYEQYF. DNA for the CDR3: TGTGCCAGCAGCTTAGGGTTATCGGGACTACAAAACTACGAGCAGTACTTC. The genes are TRBV7-9 and TRBJ2-7, with 7 positions matching TRBD2. This CDR3 is built from 17 residues. Germline trimming cut 1 base from V and 3 bases from J; bases unmatched to any gene: 12. The germline gives CDR1 SEHNR, CDR2 FQNEAQ (reference sequence).

The sample holds many counts of this clone. The gene calls are TRBV6-5 and TRBJ1-3; 7 nucleotides agree with TRBD1. The CDR3 is made up of 15 amino acids. V dropped 6 bases and J dropped 2; count of bases not matched to a gene: 7. Germline V gene sequence: CDR1 MNHEY, CDR2 SVGAGI. CDR3 loop: CASSKGQQTGNTIYF. The CDR3 region has the DNA TGTGCCAGCAGCAAGGGACAGCAAACTGGAAACACCATATATTTT.

In its sample, this clone was seen many times. V usage is TRBV9 and J usage is TRBJ2-7; 7 nucleotides line up with TRBD1. This CDR3 is built from 14 residues. Germline V gene data show CDR1 as SGDLS and CDR2 as YYNGEE. The trim removed 4 bases at V and 3 bases at J, leaving 7 bases unmatched. CDR3: CASSTGTDSYEQYF. The CDR3 DNA follows: TGTGCCAGCAGCACGGGGACAGATAGCTACGAGCAGTACTTC.

This clone occurred many times. Other DNA sequences in this sample translate to the same CDR3. This CDR3 reads CAISEGGEQETQYF. The CDR3 DNA is TGTGCCATCAGTGAAGGTGGGGAACAAGAGACCCAGTACTTC. The chain couples TRBV10-3 to TRBJ2-5; D remains unclear. Trimming took off 3 bases at V and 2 bases at J, with 10 bases between the two ends. This CDR3 is 14 amino acids long. Per the germline V gene, CDR1 is ENHRY and CDR2 is SYGVKD.

This rearrangement joins TRBV7-2 to TRBJ2-5; 7 positions agree with TRBD2. CDR3 length: 15 amino acids. Germline CDR1 and CDR2: SGHTA and FQGNSA. V shed 5 bases and J 4 bases; nucleotides not matched to a gene: 10. This CDR3 is CASSPLGSSGETQYF. The CDR3 bases are TGTGCCAGCAGCCCCCTCGGATCTAGCGGAGAGACCCAGTACTTC.

The rearrangement joins TRBV5-1 to TRBJ2-1, with no clear D. The germline V gene encodes CDR1 SGHRS and CDR2 YFSETQ. The CDR3 has 13 amino acids. Between the trimmed V and J ends, which lost 0 bases and 6 bases, there was a span of 7 bases. The CDR3 region has the DNA TGCGCCAGCAGCTTGGATTGGAGCAATGAGCAGTTCTTC. Protein: CASSLDWSNEQFF. Supplemented by reference TRBV5-1 and TRBJ2-1, the full variable domain reads KAGVTQTPRYLIKTRGQQVTLSCSPISGHRSVSWYQQTPGQGLQFLFEYFSETQRNKGNFPGRFSGRQFSNSRSEMNVSTLELGDSALYLCASSLDWSNEQFFGPGTRLTVL.

CDR3 loop: CASSYDRGALGTQYF. As DNA, the CDR3 is TGTGCCAGCAGTTACGACAGGGGAGCGCTTGGTACGCAGTATTTT. The V gene is TRBV6-5, the J gene TRBJ2-3, with 8 bases lining up with TRBD1. Germline CDR1 is MNHEY and CDR2 is SVGAGI. The CDR3 has 15 amino acids. V lost 2 bases to trimming and J lost 8 bases; unmatched junction nucleotides: 9.

CDR3: CASSHNRLAGTQYF. CDR3 bases: TGTGCCAGCAGCCACAACCGTTTGGCGGGGACCCAGTACTTC. This sequence joins TRBV7-9 and TRBJ2-5; D perhaps matches TRBD2 (5 bases). The CDR3 contains 14 residues. Trimming stripped 5 bases from V and 7 bases from J, with 17 bases between. Germline CDR1 SEHNR, CDR2 FQNEAQ (reference sequence).

This clone occurred once. This chain links TRBV5-4 with TRBJ2-3; possibly TRBD2 for D (6 bases). The CDR3 covers 15 residues. From germline, CDR1 is SGHNT and CDR2 YYREEE (reference sequence). Trimming took 0 bases from V and 5 from J, leaving 13 bases between them. Written as DNA, the CDR3 is TGTGCCAGCAGCTTGGGGAGGGCTGATCGAGATACGCAGTATTTT. Amino acids: CASSLGRADRDTQYF.

This clone was seen just once. The gene calls are TRBV9 and TRBJ2-2; tentatively, D is TRBD1 (6 bases). The CDR3 is 17 amino acids. Germline V lookup: CDR1 SGDLS, CDR2 YYNGEE. Trimming shortened V by 4 bases and J by 3 bases, and 19 bases separated the two germline ends. CDR3 amino acids: CASSPSGLGHYTGELFF. CDR3 nucleotide sequence: TGTGCCAGCAGCCCCAGTGGCTTGGGACACTACACCGGGGAGCTGTTTTTT. Full variable domain (rest looked up from reference TRBV9 and TRBJ2-2): DSGVTQTPKHLITATGQRVTLRCSPRSGDLSVYWYQQSLDQGLQFLIQYYNGEERAKGNILERFSAQQFPDLHSELNLSSLELGDSALYFCASSPSGLGHYTGELFFGEGSRLTVL.

Ten or more counts support this clone. The chain is built from TRBV7-6 and TRBJ2-1; 11 positions agree with TRBD2. V gave up 5 bases and J gave up 5 bases; unmatched junction bases: 17. The CDR3 has 19 amino acids. Looked up from germline, CDR1 is SGHVS and CDR2 is FNYEAQ. The CDR3 sequence is CASSPAATSGASRNNEQFF. The CDR3 coding sequence is TGTGCCAGCAGCCCTGCGGCGACTAGCGGGGCCTCGCGCAACAATGAGCAGTTCTTC.

The chain uses TRBV30 and TRBJ2-5, with 7 bases matching TRBD1. The DNA end is a closer match to TRBJ2-7, so the J assignment may be wrong. Germline V gives CDR1 GTSNPN, CDR2 SVGIG (reference sequence). The CDR3 is 11 residues long. The chain's CDR3 is CAWGDSYEQYF. In nucleotides, the CDR3 is TGTGCCTGGGGGGACAGCTACGAGCAGTACTTC.

The chain combines TRBV2 with TRBJ2-7; D possibly corresponds to TRBD2 (5 bases). Per germline, CDR1 SNHLY and CDR2 FYNNEI. The CDR3 sequence is 11 residues long. V lost 9 bases and J lost 9, with 15 bases in between. CDR3 in DNA: TGTGCCAGTCTACTAGGGAGCGTGCAGTACTTC. Its protein product is CASLLGSVQYF.

The chain has TRBV10-2 and TRBJ2-1; a weak D match, TRBD2 (6 bases). V shed 10 bases and J shed 4 bases, with 23 bases lying between them. This CDR3 is built from 16 residues. Germline assignment: CDR1 WSHSY and CDR2 SAAADI. The DNA of the CDR3 is TGCGCCACCGATCCGAGGGGACTGGGGGATTACAATGAGCAGTTCTTC. It yields the protein CATDPRGLGDYNEQFF.

The genes are TRBV4-2 and TRBJ2-7; 7 nucleotides line up with TRBD2. The J segment lost 0 bases and the V segment lost 0 bases, leaving 5 bases of the junction unmatched. The CDR3 is made up of 16 amino acids. The germline V gene has CDR1 LGHNA and CDR2 YNFKEQ. CDR3 sequence (DNA): TGTGCCAGCAGCCAAGATTGGGGGGAGGGCTCCTACGAGCAGTACTTC. It yields the protein CASSQDWGEGSYEQYF.

The gene calls are TRBV4-1 and TRBJ2-3, with 12 positions matching TRBD1. The ends lost 0 bases at V and 3 bases at J; junction bases unmatched: 7. The CDR3 has 18 amino acids. Germline V CDR1 and CDR2: MGHRA, YSYEKL. The CDR3 spells CASSQEEGQGAQTDTQYF. Here the CDR3 DNA reads TGCGCCAGCAGCCAAGAAGAGGGACAGGGGGCGCAGACAGATACGCAGTATTTT.